This T cell receptor (beta chain) was captured by sequencing in a study of cytomegalovirus exposure and HLA in healthy donors. The primer mix had 60 Vbeta and 13 Jbeta primers. Sequencing used immunoSEQ multiplex PCR; TCRdb keeps in-frame clones, though not all of them. Counted here are around 210,000 clones, under 85% occurring once; the ten biggest clones make up 1.7%. On this clone: As yet, its antigen is unknown.

Notes on the study in general: Further analysis was carried out later, and it showed several of the most significant clusters appearing linked to common viral pathogens. Accurate prediction of HLA-A and HLA-B alleles (for most subjects) was reportedly achieved from TCR beta sequences. A previous analysis found most TCR beta V segments productive roughly 90% or roughly 30% of the time. The likely origin of a cluster of highly shared sequence variants was a sequencing artifact.

The source is a man aged 50-59 years in good health and CMV-seronegative. Sequenced sample: PBMCs.

CDR3 protein: CASSLRGIDEQFF. The CDR3 DNA sequence: TGCGCCAGCAGCTTGCGGGGAATCGATGAGCAGTTCTTC. J is TRBJ2-1 and V is TRBV5-1; D possibly corresponds to TRBD2 (5 bases). The CDR3 runs to 13 residues. Trimming cost V 1 base and J 8 bases, with 10 bases left between them. Germline assignment: CDR1 SGHRS and CDR2 YFSETQ. The whole variable domain, remainder taken from reference TRBV5-1 and TRBJ2-1, is KAGVTQTPRYLIKTRGQQVTLSCSPISGHRSVSWYQQTPGQGLQFLFEYFSETQRNKGNFPGRFSGRQFSNSRSEMNVSTLELGDSALYLCASSLRGIDEQFFGPGTRLTVL.